These 4 T cell receptor beta chains originate from one sample sequenced in a study of T cell clonality in common variable immunodeficiency. Produced via immunoSEQ multiplex PCR; TCRdb's table is partial and in-frame only. This sample carries some 64,000 clones, none of them present only once. Sequenced material: peripheral blood mononuclear cells. The source of these receptors is a person between 18 and 75 years old in good health.

This clone was detected ten times or more. The read ends 3 residues before the CDR3 terminus; that terminus is restored from the germline J gene. The rearrangement uses TRBV20-1 and TRBJ1-5, with 7 bases fitting TRBD1. The CDR3 loop spans 14 amino acids. With V trimmed by 6 bases and J by 5 bases, 10 bases remained unmatched. Germline V lookup: CDR1 DFQATT, CDR2 SNEGSKA (reference sequence). Partial CDR3 DNA: TGCAGTGCCCGCCAGGGGGGAGAGGATCAGCCC. Translating it yields CSARQGGEDQP. The CDR3 in its entirety is CSARQGGEDQPQHF.

This clone occurred many times. Read sequence stops 3 residues before the CDR3 end, and the germline J gene provides the missing end. V usage is TRBV19 and J usage is TRBJ2-7; D remains ambiguous. V shed 2 bases and J shed 6 bases, with 11 bases lying between them. Germline V gene sequence: CDR1 LNHDA, CDR2 SQIVND (reference sequence). The CDR3 runs to 13 residues. CDR3 sequence: CASSISGFAEQYF. The covered CDR3 bases are TGTGCCAGTAGTATATCGGGTTTTGCCGAG.

This clone was recorded at least ten times. The CDR3 is cut off 3 residues early in the read; its end comes from the germline J gene. This rearrangement joins TRBV4-2 to TRBJ2-3; D possibly corresponds to TRBD2 (5 bases). The CDR3 length is 12 residues. The V gene lost 8 bases and the J gene lost 3 bases, with 9 bases spanning the gap. Germline CDR1 is LGHNA and CDR2 is YNFKEQ. CDR3 loop: CASEGGTDTQYF. Incomplete CDR3 DNA: TGTGCCAGCGAGGGTGGGACAGATACG.

In this sample, this clone turned up many times. The read is 3 residues too short to cover the CDR3 end, so that end is filled in from the germline J gene. The chain links TRBV11-2 to TRBJ2-7; possible D gene TRBD1, 5 bases. Germline V lookup: CDR1 SGHAT, CDR2 FQNNGV. Trimming took off 5 bases at V and 3 bases at J, with 17 bases between the two ends. This CDR3 comprises 15 residues. The sequenced part of the CDR3 DNA is TGTGCCAGCAGCCCAACAGGAGAGATAAACTACGAG. Translated: CASSPTGEINYE. Given in full, the CDR3 is CASSPTGEINYEQYF.